Each of the 22 T cell receptor beta chains below was sequenced from the same sample in a study of OX40 agonist ivuxolimab in advanced cancers. This table comes from immunoSEQ multiplex PCR, and its TCRdb copy is limited to in-frame clones, with some not included. This sample has about 20,000 clones, with about 89% found just once. The sequenced sample was CD4+ or CD8+ T cells sorted from blood, obtained in a trial of the OX40 agonist ivuxolimab. These receptors came from an adult with an advanced solid tumor such as melanoma, head and neck, liver or kidney cancer.

The CDR3 sequence is CASSQGGMGIEQYF. CDR3 sequence (DNA): TGCGCCAGCAGCCAAGGGGGTATGGGGATTGAGCAGTACTTC. J is TRBJ2-7 and V is TRBV4-1, with unresolved D. The germline gives CDR1 MGHRA, CDR2 YSYEKL. Trimming took 1 base from V and 7 from J, leaving 14 bases between them. This CDR3 has 14 residues.

This clone has just one count. V and J are TRBV30 and TRBJ1-1; TRBD1 is a possible D gene (5 bases). With 3 bases removed from V and 4 bases from J, the gap between germline ends came to 9 bases. The CDR3 sequence is 12 residues long. Germline V CDR1 and CDR2: GTSNPN, SVGIG (reference sequence). The CDR3 spells CAWRWGGTEAFF. In DNA form, the CDR3 reads TGTGCCTGGAGGTGGGGGGGCACTGAAGCTTTCTTT.

This chain links TRBV4-2 with TRBJ2-7; TRBD2 aligns across 9 bases. V shed 4 bases, J shed 2 bases, and the junction held 6 bases outside the gene matches. Germline V gives CDR1 LGHNA, CDR2 YNFKEQ. The length of the CDR3 is 15 residues. The CDR3 sequence: CASSPGLARTYEQYF. The CDR3 nucleotides are TGTGCCAGCAGCCCGGGACTAGCCAGAACCTACGAGCAGTACTTC.

The rearrangement links TRBV30 to TRBJ1-2; TRBD1 matches at 8 bases. CDR1 GTSNPN and CDR2 SVGIG come from the germline V gene (reference sequence). Trimming took 0 bases from V and 5 from J; bases not matched to a gene: 11. This CDR3 has 16 residues. This chain's CDR3 is CAWSVPRGQEHYGYTF. Written as DNA, the CDR3 is TGTGCCTGGAGTGTACCCAGGGGACAGGAGCATTATGGCTACACCTTC.

This clone has only a few counts. The chain combines TRBV30 with TRBJ1-1; no definite D call. Germline values: CDR1 GTSNPN, CDR2 SVGIG (reference sequence). The V end was cut by 0 bases, the J end by 6 bases, with 8 bases between. The CDR3 contains 12 residues. CDR3 coding DNA: TGTGCCTGGAGTGTATCTGTAGCTGAAGCTTTCTTT. This encodes CAWSVSVAEAFF.

The CDR3 sequence is CASSFRGSYEQYF. For the CDR3, the DNA is TGTGCCAGCAGCTTCAGGGGCTCCTACGAGCAGTACTTC. The chain combines TRBV7-8 with TRBJ2-7; D might be TRBD1 (6 bases). In germline, CDR1 is SGHVS, CDR2 FQNEAQ. CDR3 length: 13 residues. The ends were cut back, 3 bases at V and 0 bases at J, with 6 bases in the middle.

J is TRBJ2-1 and V is TRBV4-1; no clear D gene. This CDR3 is built from 16 residues. Between the trimmed V and J ends, which lost 1 base and 9 bases, there was a span of 19 bases. CDR1 is MGHRA and CDR2 is YSYEKL in the germline V gene. This chain's CDR3 is CASSQGPVGPLPEQFF. DNA of the CDR3: TGCGCCAGCAGCCAAGGACCCGTGGGTCCACTCCCTGAGCAGTTCTTC.

The gene calls are TRBV4-1 and TRBJ2-7; TRBD2 is a possible D gene (6 bases). The germline V gene has CDR1 MGHRA and CDR2 YSYEKL. Trimming took off 0 bases at V and 11 bases at J, with 11 bases between the two ends. The CDR3 totals 12 residues. CDR3: CASSQEAGPEYF. CDR3 sequence (DNA): TGCGCCAGCAGCCAAGAAGCGGGCCCGGAGTACTTC.

V gene TRBV11-2 combines with J gene TRBJ2-3; 14 bases are shared with TRBD2. This CDR3 contains 16 residues. From germline, CDR1 is SGHAT and CDR2 FQNNGV. J gave up 5 bases and V 3 bases, and 4 bases lay outside the gene matches. As DNA, the CDR3 is TGTGCCAGCAGCTTGACTAGCGGGGGGGCAGGAGATACGCAGTATTTT. Translating it yields CASSLTSGGAGDTQYF. The full variable domain, with the rest looked up from reference TRBV11-2 and TRBJ2-3, is EAGVAQSPRYKIIEKRQSVAFWCNPISGHATLYWYQQILGQGPKLLIQFQNNGVVDDSQLPKDRFSAERLKGVDSTLKIQPAKLEDSAVYLCASSLTSGGAGDTQYFGPGTRLTVL.

The rearrangement joins TRBV7-9 to TRBJ1-1, with D uncertain. V lost 1 base and J 0 bases, leaving 9 bases between the germline ends. The germline CDR1 and CDR2 sequences are SEHNR and FQNEAQ (reference sequence). This CDR3 spans 15 amino acids. As DNA, the CDR3 is TGTGCCAGCAGCTTAGAGGCGGGTATGAACACTGAAGCTTTCTTT. As protein: CASSLEAGMNTEAFF.

For this clone: Its ends do not fully match the called genes, so a read error is possible. This sequence joins TRBV27 and TRBJ1-2; D ambiguous. CDR1 and CDR2 (germline): MNHEY, SMNVEV (reference sequence). The CDR3 is 14 residues long. CDR3 sequence (DNA): TGTGCCGGCAGTCCCGAGACCCGGTACGGTGGCTACACCTTC. This translates into CAGSPETRYGGYTF.

To note about this clone: Within the sample, other DNA sequences also encode this same CDR3. CDR3 DNA sequence: TGTGCCAGCAGCTTCTGGGGTCAGGAGACCCAGTACTTC. It is translated as CASSFWGQETQYF. The V gene is TRBV7-2, the J gene TRBJ2-5; D is unresolved. The V end lost 3 bases, the J end lost 5 bases, and 10 bases lay between the germline ends. The CDR3 has 13 amino acids. Germline assignment: CDR1 SGHTA and CDR2 FQGNSA.

This chain links TRBV7-9 with TRBJ1-2, with no clear D. The V and J ends lost 1 base and 3 bases respectively, with 12 bases between them. The germline gives CDR1 SEHNR, CDR2 FQNEAQ (reference sequence). The CDR3 totals 15 residues. The CDR3 DNA is TGTGCCAGCAGCTTAGAAACGGGAGTGGACTATGGCTACACCTTC. Protein: CASSLETGVDYGYTF.

Comments on this clone: One end of the junction varies from germline; a read error may be responsible. The CDR3 nucleotides read TGTGCCAGCAGCTTGGGGCAGGGGCCTCCTCTCTACTTT. Protein sequence: CASSLGQGPPLYF. The chain carries TRBV5-6 and TRBJ1-6; possibly TRBD1 for D (6 bases). The CDR3 length is 13 residues. Germline V gene data show CDR1 as SGHDT and CDR2 as YYEEEE.

The chain combines TRBV4-1 with TRBJ2-7, with D possibly matching TRBD2 (6 bases). The V gene's germline CDR1 is MGHRA and CDR2 YSYEKL. The CDR3 totals 16 residues. The V gene lost 3 bases and the J gene lost 4 bases, with 19 bases spanning the gap. The CDR3 DNA follows: TGCGCCAGCAGCCACGTCCCGGGGGAGGCCTCATACGAGCAGTACTTC. This encodes CASSHVPGEASYEQYF.

The V gene is TRBV6-5, the J gene TRBJ2-7; 8 positions agree with TRBD1. This CDR3 comprises 14 residues. Germline V gives CDR1 MNHEY, CDR2 SVGAGI. The J segment lost 3 bases and the V segment lost 2 bases, leaving 3 bases of the junction unmatched. The CDR3 DNA sequence: TGTGCCAGCAGTTACGGACAGGGTTACTACGAGCAGTACTTC. Amino acids: CASSYGQGYYEQYF.

The chain couples TRBV11-2 to TRBJ1-1; weak D call: TRBD1 (5 bases). Between the trimmed V and J ends, which lost 4 bases and 1 base, there was a span of 10 bases. CDR3 size: 14 residues. From germline, CDR1 is SGHAT and CDR2 FQNNGV. CDR3 region: CASSWAGANTEAFF. CDR3 bases: TGTGCCAGCAGCTGGGCCGGGGCGAACACTGAAGCTTTCTTT.

The rearrangement uses TRBV19 and TRBJ1-1; D is ambiguous. In germline, CDR1 is LNHDA, CDR2 SQIVND (reference sequence). V lost 0 bases and J 6 bases, leaving 8 bases between the germline ends. The CDR3 length is 13 residues. The CDR3 here is CASSIEYGPEAFF. The CDR3 DNA reads TGTGCCAGTAGTATAGAATACGGGCCTGAAGCTTTCTTT. Complete variable domain (other parts from reference TRBV19 and TRBJ1-1): DGGITQSPKYLFRKEGQNVTLSCEQNLNHDAMYWYRQDPGQGLRLIYYSQIVNDFQKGDIAEGYSVSREKKESFPLTVTSAQKNPTAFYLCASSIEYGPEAFFGQGTRLTVV.

This chain joins TRBV30 and TRBJ2-7; TRBD2 is a possible D gene (6 bases). The V gene's germline CDR1 is GTSNPN and CDR2 SVGIG (reference sequence). Deletions cut 0 bases from V and 3 bases from J, with 9 bases between. The CDR3 spans 13 residues. CDR3 bases: TGTGCCTGGAGTGTCGGGGGAAACTACGAGCAGTACTTC. Its protein product is CAWSVGGNYEQYF.

This clone has just a few counts. V gene TRBV4-2 combines with J gene TRBJ1-1; D is unclear. V was trimmed by 1 base and J by 5 bases, leaving 11 bases between them. The germline V gene encodes CDR1 LGHNA and CDR2 YNFKEQ. The CDR3 length is 14 residues. The CDR3 sequence is CASSQVSGPTEAFF. The CDR3 DNA follows: TGTGCCAGCAGCCAAGTATCCGGGCCTACTGAAGCTTTCTTT.

J is TRBJ1-6 and V is TRBV7-9; D unresolved. The CDR3 contains 12 residues. Germline V gene data show CDR1 as SEHNR and CDR2 as FQNEAQ (reference sequence). Trimming left V 2 bases short and J 8 bases short, with 4 bases between. DNA of the CDR3: TGTGCCAGCAGCTTACCAGATTCACCCCTCCACTTT. It specifies CASSLPDSPLHF.

The J gene is TRBJ1-2, the V gene TRBV7-9; tentative D call: TRBD1 (6 bases). Between the trimmed V and J ends, which lost 5 bases and 2 bases, there was a span of 18 bases. Germline CDR1 reads SEHNR; CDR2 reads FQNEAQ (reference sequence). The CDR3 spans 16 residues. CDR3 loop: CASSPPEGGYNYGYTF. In DNA form, the CDR3 reads TGTGCCAGCAGCCCCCCCGAAGGGGGATACAACTATGGCTACACCTTC. Supplemented by reference TRBV7-9 and TRBJ1-2, the full variable domain reads DTGVSQNPRHKITKRGQNVTFRCDPISEHNRLYWYRQTLGQGPEFLTYFQNEAQLEKSRLLSDRFSAERPKGSFSTLEIQRTEQGDSAMYLCASSPPEGGYNYGYTFGSGTRLTVV.